Shown below are 4 T cell receptor beta chains from a single sample sequenced in a study of blood T cells in healthy people across ages. Using a J-beta primer mix together with a sample-barcoded 5' primer, a second PCR was run for roughly 7 to 11 cycles. TCRdb re-called the 5' RACE reads with MiXCR, one entry per CDR3 protein. The table shows roughly 1,700,000 distinct CDR3 sequences, with roughly 27% occurring only once. The specimen sequenced was blood. Source of these receptors: a woman in her twenties or thirties in good health.

This clonotype was detected a few times. The rearrangement links TRBV9 to TRBJ2-1; 8 bases are shared with TRBD2. V shed 3 bases and J 2 bases; nucleotides not matched to a gene: 4. Germline V gene data show CDR1 as SGDLS and CDR2 as YYNGEE. CDR3 length: 15 residues. The CDR3 DNA follows: TGTGCCAGCAGCGCCCTAGCGGGTACCTACAATGAGCAGTTCTTC. It specifies CASSALAGTYNEQFF.

V gene TRBV15 combines with J gene TRBJ1-2; D is undetermined. Germline CDR1 LNHNV, CDR2 YYDKDF (reference sequence). This CDR3 comprises 16 residues. Deletions cut 3 bases from V and 4 bases from J, with 18 bases between. Here the CDR3 DNA reads TGTGCCACCAGCAGCTCGGGCCTAATAACCTCCTATGGCTACACCTTC. As protein: CATSSSGLITSYGYTF.

This chain connects TRBV11-1 to TRBJ2-1, with D perhaps matching TRBD2 (7 bases). The CDR3 is made up of 13 amino acids. CDR1 and CDR2 from the germline V gene are SGHAT and FQDESV (reference sequence). The germline V and J ends were trimmed by 5 bases and 9 bases, with 14 bases remaining between them. The CDR3 sequence is CASSPRAGAEQFF. The CDR3 region has the DNA TGTGCCAGCAGCCCCCGGGCGGGGGCTGAGCAGTTCTTC.

This clonotype was recorded once. The chain recombines TRBV11-2 with TRBJ2-1; D call uncertain. V shed 1 base and J shed 3 bases, with 7 bases lying between them. Germline loops: CDR1 SGHAT, CDR2 FQNNGV. The CDR3 covers 14 residues. The CDR3 DNA follows: TGTGCCAGCAGCTTAGTAGGTTACTACAATGAGCAGTTCTTC. Amino acids: CASSLVGYYNEQFF.